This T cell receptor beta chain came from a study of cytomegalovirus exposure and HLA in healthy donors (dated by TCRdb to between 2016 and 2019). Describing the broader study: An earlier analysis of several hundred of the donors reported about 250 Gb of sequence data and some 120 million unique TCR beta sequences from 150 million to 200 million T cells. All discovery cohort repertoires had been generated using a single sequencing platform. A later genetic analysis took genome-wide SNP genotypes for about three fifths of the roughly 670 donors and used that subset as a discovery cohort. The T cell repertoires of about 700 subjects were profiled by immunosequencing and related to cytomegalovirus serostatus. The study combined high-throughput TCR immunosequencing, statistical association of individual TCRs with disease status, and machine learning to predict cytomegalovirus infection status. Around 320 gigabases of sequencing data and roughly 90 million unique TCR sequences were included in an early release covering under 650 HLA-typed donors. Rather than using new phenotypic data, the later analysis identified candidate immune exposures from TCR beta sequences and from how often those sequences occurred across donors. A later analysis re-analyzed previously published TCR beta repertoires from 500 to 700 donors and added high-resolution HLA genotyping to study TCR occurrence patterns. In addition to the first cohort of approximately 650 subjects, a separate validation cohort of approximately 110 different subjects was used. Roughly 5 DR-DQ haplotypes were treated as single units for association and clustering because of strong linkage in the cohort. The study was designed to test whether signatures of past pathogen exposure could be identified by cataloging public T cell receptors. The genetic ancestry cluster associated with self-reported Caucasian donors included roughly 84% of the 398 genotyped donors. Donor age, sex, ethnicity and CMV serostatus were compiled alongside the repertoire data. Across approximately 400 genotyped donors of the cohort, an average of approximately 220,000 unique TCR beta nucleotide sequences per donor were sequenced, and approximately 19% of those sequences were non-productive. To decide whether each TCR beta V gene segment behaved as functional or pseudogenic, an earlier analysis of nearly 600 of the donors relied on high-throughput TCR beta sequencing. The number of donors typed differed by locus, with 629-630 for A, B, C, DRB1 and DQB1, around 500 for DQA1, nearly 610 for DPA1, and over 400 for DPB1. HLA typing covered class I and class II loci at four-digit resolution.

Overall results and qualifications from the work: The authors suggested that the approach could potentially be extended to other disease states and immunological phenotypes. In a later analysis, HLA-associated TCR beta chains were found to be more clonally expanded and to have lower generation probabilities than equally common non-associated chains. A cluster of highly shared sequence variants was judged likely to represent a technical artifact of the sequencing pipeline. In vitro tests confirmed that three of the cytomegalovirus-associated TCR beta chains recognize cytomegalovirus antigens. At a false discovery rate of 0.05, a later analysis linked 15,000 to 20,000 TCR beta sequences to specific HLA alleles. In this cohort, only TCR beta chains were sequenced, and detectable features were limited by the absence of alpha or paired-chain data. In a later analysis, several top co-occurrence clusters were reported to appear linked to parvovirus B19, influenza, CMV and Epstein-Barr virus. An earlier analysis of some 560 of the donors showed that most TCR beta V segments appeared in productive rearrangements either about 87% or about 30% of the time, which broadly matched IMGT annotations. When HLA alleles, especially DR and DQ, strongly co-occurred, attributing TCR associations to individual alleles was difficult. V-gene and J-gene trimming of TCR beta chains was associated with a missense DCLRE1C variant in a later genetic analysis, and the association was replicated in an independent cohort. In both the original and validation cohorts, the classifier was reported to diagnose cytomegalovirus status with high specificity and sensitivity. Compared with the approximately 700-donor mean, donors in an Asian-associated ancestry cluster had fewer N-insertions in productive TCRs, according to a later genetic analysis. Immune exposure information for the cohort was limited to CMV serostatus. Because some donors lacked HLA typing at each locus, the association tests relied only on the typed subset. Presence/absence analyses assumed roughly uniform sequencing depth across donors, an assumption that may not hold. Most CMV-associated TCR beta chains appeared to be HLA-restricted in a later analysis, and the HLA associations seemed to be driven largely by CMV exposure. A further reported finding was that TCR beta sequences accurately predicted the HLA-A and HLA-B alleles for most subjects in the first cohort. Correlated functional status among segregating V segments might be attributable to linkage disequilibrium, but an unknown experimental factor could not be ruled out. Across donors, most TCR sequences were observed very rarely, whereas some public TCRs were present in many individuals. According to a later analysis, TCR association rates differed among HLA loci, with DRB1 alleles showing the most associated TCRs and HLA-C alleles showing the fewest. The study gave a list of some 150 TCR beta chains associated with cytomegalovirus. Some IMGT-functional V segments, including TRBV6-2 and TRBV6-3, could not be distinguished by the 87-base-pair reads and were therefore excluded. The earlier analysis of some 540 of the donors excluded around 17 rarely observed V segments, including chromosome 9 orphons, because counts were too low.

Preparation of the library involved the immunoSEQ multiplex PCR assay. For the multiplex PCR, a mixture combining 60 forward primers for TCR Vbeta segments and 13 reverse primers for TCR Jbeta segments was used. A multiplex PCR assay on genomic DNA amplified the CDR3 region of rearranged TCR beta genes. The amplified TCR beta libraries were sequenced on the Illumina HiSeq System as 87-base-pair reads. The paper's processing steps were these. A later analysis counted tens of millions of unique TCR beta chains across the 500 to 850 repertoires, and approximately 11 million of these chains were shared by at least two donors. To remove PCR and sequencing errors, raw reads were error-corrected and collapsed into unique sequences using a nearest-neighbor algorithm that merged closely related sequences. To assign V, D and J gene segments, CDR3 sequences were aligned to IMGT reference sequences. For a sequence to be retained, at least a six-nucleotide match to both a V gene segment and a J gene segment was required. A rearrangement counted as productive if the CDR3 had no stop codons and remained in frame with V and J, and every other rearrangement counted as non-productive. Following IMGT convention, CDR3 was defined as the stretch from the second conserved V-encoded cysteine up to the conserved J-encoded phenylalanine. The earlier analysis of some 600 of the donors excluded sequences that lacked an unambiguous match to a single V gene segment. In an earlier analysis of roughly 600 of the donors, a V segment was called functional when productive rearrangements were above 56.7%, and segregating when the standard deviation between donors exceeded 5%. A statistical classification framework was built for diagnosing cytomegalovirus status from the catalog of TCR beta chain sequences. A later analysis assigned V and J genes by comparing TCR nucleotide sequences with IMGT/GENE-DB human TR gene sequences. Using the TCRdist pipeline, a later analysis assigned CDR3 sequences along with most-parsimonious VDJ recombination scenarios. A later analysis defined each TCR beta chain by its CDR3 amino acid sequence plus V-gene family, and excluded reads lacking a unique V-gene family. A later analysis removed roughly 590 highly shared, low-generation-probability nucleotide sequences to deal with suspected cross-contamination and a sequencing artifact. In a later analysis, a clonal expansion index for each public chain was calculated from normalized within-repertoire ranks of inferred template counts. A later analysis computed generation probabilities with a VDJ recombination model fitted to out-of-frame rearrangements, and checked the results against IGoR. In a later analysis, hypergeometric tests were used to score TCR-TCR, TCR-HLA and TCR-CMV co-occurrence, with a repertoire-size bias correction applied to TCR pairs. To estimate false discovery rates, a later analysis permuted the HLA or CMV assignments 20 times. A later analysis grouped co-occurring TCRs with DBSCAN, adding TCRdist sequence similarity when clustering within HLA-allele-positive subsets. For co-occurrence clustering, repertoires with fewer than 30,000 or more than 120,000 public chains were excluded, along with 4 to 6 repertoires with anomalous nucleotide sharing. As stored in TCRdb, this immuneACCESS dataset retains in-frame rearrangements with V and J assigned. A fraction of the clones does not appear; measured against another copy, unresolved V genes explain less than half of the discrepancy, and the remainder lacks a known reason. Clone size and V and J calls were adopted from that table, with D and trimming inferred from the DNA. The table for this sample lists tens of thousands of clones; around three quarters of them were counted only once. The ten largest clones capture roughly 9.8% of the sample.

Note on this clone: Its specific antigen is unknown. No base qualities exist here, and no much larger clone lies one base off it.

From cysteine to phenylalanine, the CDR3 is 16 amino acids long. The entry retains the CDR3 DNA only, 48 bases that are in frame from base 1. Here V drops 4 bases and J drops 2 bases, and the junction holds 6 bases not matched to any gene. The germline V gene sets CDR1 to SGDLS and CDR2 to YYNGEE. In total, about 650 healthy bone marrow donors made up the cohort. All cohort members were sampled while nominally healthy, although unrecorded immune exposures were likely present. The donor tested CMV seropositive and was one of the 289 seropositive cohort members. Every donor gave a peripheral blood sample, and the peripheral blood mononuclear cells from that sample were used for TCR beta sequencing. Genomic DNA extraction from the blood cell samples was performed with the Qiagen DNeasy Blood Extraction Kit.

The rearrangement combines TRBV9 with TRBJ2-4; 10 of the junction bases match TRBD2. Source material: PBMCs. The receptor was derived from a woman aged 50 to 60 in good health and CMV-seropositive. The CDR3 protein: CASSLSSGGSKNIQYF. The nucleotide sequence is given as TGTGCCAGCAGCCTCTCTAGCGGGGGATCCAAAAACATTCAGTACTTC.